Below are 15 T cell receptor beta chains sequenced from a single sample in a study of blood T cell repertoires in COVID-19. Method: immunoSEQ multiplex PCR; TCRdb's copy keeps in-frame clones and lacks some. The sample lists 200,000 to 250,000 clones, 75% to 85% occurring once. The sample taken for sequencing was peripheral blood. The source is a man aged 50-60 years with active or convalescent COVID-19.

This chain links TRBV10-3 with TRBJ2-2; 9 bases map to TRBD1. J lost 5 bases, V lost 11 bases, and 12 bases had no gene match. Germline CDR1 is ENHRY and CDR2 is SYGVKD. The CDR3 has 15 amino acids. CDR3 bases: TGTGCCGCGACTACGGACAGGGGCGGAACCGGGGAGCTGTTTTTT. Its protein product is CAATTDRGGTGELFF.

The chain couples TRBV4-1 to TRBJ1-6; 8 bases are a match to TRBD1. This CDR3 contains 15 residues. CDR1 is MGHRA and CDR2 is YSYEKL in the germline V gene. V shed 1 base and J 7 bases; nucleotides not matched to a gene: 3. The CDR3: CASSQGTGGNSPLHF. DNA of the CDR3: TGCGCCAGCAGCCAAGGAACAGGGGGAAATTCACCCCTCCACTTT.

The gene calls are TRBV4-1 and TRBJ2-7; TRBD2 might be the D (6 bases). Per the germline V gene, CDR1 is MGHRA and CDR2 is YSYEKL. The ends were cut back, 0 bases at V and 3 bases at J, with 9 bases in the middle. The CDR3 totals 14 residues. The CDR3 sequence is CASSQDPGSYEQYF. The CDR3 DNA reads TGCGCCAGCAGCCAAGATCCCGGGAGCTACGAGCAGTACTTC.

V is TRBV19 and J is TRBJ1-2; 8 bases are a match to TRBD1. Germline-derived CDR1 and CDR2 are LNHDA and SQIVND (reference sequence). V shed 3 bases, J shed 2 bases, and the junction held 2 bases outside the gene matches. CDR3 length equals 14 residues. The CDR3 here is CASSMQGANYGYTF. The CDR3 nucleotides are TGTGCCAGTAGTATGCAGGGGGCCAACTATGGCTACACCTTC.

The CDR3 here is CASSPLDSRYGYTF. The CDR3, as DNA: TGTGCCAGCAGTCCTCTCGACAGCCGCTATGGCTACACCTTC. V usage is TRBV27 and J usage is TRBJ1-2, with TRBD1 as a possible D gene (5 bases). Germline V gene sequence: CDR1 MNHEY, CDR2 SMNVEV (reference sequence). This CDR3 contains 14 residues. V lost 5 bases and J 4 bases, leaving 14 bases between the germline ends.

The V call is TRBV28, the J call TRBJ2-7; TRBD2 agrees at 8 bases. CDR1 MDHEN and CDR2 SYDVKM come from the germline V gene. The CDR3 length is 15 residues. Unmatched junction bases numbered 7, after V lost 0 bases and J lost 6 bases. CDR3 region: CASSLWAGGGREQYF. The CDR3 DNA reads TGTGCCAGCAGTTTATGGGCGGGAGGAGGCCGCGAGCAGTACTTC.

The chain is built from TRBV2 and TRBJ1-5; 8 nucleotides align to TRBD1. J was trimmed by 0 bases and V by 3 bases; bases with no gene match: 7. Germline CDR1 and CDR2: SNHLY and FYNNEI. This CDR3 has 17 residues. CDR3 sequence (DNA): TGTGCCAGCAGTGATGGACAGGGAGGTTATAGCAATCAGCCCCAGCATTTT. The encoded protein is CASSDGQGGYSNQPQHF. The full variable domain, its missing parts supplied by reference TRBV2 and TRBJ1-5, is EPEVTQTPSHQVTQMGQEVILRCVPISNHLYFYWYRQILGQKVEFLVSFYNNEISEKSEIFDDQFSVERPDGSNFTLKIRSTKLEDSAMYFCASSDGQGGYSNQPQHFGDGTRLSIL.

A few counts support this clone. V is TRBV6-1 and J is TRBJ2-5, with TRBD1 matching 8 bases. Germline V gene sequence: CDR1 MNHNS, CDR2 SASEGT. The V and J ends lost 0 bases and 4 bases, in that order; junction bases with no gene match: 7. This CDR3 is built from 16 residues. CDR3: CASSEASGQGSETQYF. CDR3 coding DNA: TGTGCCAGCAGTGAAGCCTCAGGACAGGGTTCAGAGACCCAGTACTTC.

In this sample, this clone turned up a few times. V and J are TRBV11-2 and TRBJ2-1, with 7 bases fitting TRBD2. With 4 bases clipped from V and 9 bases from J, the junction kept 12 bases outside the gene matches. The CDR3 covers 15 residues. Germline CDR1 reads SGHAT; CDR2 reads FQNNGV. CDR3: CASSSLAGKMAEQFF. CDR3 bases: TGTGCCAGCAGCTCTTTAGCGGGCAAAATGGCTGAGCAGTTCTTC.

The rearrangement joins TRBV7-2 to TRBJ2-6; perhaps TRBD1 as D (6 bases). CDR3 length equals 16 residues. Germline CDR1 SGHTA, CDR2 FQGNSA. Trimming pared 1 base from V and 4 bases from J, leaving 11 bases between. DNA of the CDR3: TGTGCCAGCAGCTTAGAGGGGGTGATCGGGGCCAACGTCCTGACTTTC. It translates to CASSLEGVIGANVLTF.

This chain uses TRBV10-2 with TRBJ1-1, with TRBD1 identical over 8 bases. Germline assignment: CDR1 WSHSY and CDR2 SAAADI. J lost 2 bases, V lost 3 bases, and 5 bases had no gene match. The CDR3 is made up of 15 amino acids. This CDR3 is CASSDLDRANTEAFF. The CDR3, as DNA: TGCGCCAGCAGTGATCTGGACAGGGCTAACACTGAAGCTTTCTTT.

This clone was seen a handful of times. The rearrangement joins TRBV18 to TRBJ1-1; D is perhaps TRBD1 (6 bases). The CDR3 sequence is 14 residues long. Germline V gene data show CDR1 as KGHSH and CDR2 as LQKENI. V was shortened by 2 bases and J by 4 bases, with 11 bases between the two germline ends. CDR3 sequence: CASSPKTGPTEAFF. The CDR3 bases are TGTGCCAGCTCACCAAAGACAGGACCCACTGAAGCTTTCTTT.

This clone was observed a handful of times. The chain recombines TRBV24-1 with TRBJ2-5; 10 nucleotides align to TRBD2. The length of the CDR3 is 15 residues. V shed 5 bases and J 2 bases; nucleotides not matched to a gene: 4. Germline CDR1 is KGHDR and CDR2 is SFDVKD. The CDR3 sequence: CATSVGSGGQETQYF. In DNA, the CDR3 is TGTGCCACCAGTGTGGGTAGCGGGGGGCAAGAGACCCAGTACTTC.

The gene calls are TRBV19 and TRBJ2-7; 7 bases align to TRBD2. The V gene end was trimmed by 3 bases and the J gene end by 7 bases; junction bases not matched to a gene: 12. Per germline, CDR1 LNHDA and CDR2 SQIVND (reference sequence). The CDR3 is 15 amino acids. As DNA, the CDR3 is TGTGCCAGTAGTATCCTCGGGGGGAGCTTTGGGGAGCAGTACTTC. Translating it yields CASSILGGSFGEQYF. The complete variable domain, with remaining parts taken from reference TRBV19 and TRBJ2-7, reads DGGITQSPKYLFRKEGQNVTLSCEQNLNHDAMYWYRQDPGQGLRLIYYSQIVNDFQKGDIAEGYSVSREKKESFPLTVTSAQKNPTAFYLCASSILGGSFGEQYFGPGTRLTVT.

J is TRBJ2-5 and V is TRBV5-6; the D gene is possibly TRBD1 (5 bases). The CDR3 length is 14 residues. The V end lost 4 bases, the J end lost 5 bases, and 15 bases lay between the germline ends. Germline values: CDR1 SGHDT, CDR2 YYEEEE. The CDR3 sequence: CASSAMGQVETQYF. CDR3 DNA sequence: TGTGCCAGCAGCGCAATGGGGCAGGTGGAGACCCAGTACTTC.